This TCR beta chain was identified during a study of cytomegalovirus exposure and HLA in healthy donors. The wider study: The 95 to 150 validation repertoires, a later analysis reported, used the same platform as the approximately 630 first-cohort repertoires. Overall study findings and caveats: Cytomegalovirus association was assigned to about 150 TCR beta chains.

Here immunoSEQ multiplex PCR was the method, and the copy in TCRdb shows in-frame clones only, minus some. The sample holds some 120,000 clones; around nine tenths are singletons and the top ten take approximately 2%. These donors were members of the approximately 110-subject validation cohort, a group separate from the approximately 670-subject first cohort. This CDR3 is built from 14 residues. Trimming stripped 7 bases from V and 6 bases from J, with 19 bases between. CDR1 is SNHLY, CDR2 FYNNEI, per germline. This clone was counted only a few times. Its antigen is as yet unknown. Sequencing was carried out using PBMCs. This chain links TRBV2 with TRBJ2-7; tentative D call: TRBD2 (7 bases). This TCR came from a woman between 18 and 29 years old in good health and CMV-seronegative. CDR3 DNA sequence: TGTGCCAGCAACACGTTGGGGGGGGCCACCGAGCAGTACTTC. Residues: CASNTLGGATEQYF.